The table lists the clone carrying this T cell receptor beta chain with a few counts. A sample-barcoded 5' primer and a J-beta primer mix were used in a second PCR of roughly 7 to 11 cycles. With 12 random nucleotides, a template-switch adaptor tagged each individual cDNA molecule. TCRdb itself ran the 5' RACE reads through MiXCR, one entry per CDR3 protein. The sample holds around 990,000 distinct CDR3 sequences; around two fifths are singletons and the top ten take over 10%. The sample originates from a study of blood T cells in healthy people across ages. V was cut by 1 base and J by 2 bases, with 14 bases left in between. The CDR3 is 17 residues long. Per the germline V gene, CDR1 is SGHTA and CDR2 is FQGNSA.

This TCR came from a man younger than 35 in good health. Sequenced sample: blood. This chain links TRBV7-2 with TRBJ1-4, with no clear D. The CDR3 sequence is CASSLDVDFGTNEKLFF. The CDR3 coding sequence is TGTGCCAGCAGCTTAGACGTGGACTTCGGGACTAATGAAAAACTGTTTTTT.